This T cell receptor beta chain emerged from a study of control samples from healthy donors and cancer patients. The CDR3 sequence is 14 residues long. The V gene lost 3 bases and the J gene lost 3 bases, with 9 bases spanning the gap. Germline CDR1 reads ENHRY; CDR2 reads SYGVKD. Here immunoSEQ multiplex PCR was the method, and the copy in TCRdb shows in-frame clones only, minus some. The data hold about 270,000 clones, with approximately 80% observed a single time. Specimen: PBMCs. The rearrangement links TRBV10-3 to TRBJ1-5, with D hard to call. The TCR originated in a woman aged 55-70 years with lung cancer. The CDR3 bases are TGTGCCATCAGTGAAGGGATTGCCAATCAGCCCCAGCATTTT. Protein product: CAISEGIANQPQHF.